These 28 T cell receptor beta chains came from one sample sequenced in a study of CD8 T cells in Susac syndrome. With random hexamers, reverse transcription was performed on 0.5 to 1 ug of RNA. TCRdb re-derived calls from the immunoSEQ multiplex PCR reads in MiXCR, one entry per CDR3 protein. The sample lists around 200,000 distinct CDR3 sequences; 85% to 95% were seen once. The sequenced sample consisted of CD4+ T cells from PBMCs. The source of these receptors is a human donor in good health.

The rearrangement links TRBV20-1 to TRBJ1-2, with 8 bases that match TRBD1. V dropped 3 bases and J dropped 4; count of bases not matched to a gene: 4. CDR1 and CDR2 from the germline V gene are DFQATT and SNEGSKA (reference sequence). This CDR3 has 13 amino acids. The CDR3 DNA reads as TGCAGTGCTAGTTCAGGGGGCGGCTATGGCTACACCTTC. It translates to CSASSGGGYGYTF.

V and J are TRBV9 and TRBJ2-5; D ambiguous. Germline V gives CDR1 SGDLS, CDR2 YYNGEE. The CDR3 sequence is 14 residues long. V lost 3 bases and J 0 bases, leaving 9 bases between the germline ends. CDR3 in amino acids: CASSATWNQETQYF. The CDR3 DNA sequence: TGTGCCAGCAGCGCAACGTGGAACCAAGAGACCCAGTACTTC.

This chain uses TRBV14 with TRBJ1-1; 8 bases are a match to TRBD1. Germline CDR1 and CDR2: SGHDN and FVKESK. The CDR3 loop spans 16 amino acids. V gave up 2 bases and J gave up 1 base; unmatched junction bases: 6. CDR3 DNA sequence: TGTGCCAGCAGCCAATACAGGGGGTTGGGGAACACTGAAGCTTTCTTT. Translation: CASSQYRGLGNTEAFF.

The chain has TRBV5-1 and TRBJ2-1; 13 bases are a match to TRBD2. V dropped 3 bases and J dropped 4; count of bases not matched to a gene: 7. CDR3 length: 17 amino acids. Germline V CDR1 and CDR2: SGHRS, YFSETQ. The CDR3 sequence: CASSSRTSGRGYNEQFF. In DNA form, the CDR3 reads TGCGCCAGCAGCTCCCGGACTAGCGGGAGAGGGTACAATGAGCAGTTCTTC.

The V call is TRBV29-1, the J call TRBJ2-5; TRBD2 matches at 7 bases. Germline-derived CDR1 and CDR2 are SQVTM and ANQGSEA. V was pared by 4 bases and J by 1 base, with 0 bases of the junction left unmatched. CDR3 length equals 12 residues. The DNA of the CDR3 is TGCAGCGTTGTAGCGGGCCAAGAGACCCAGTACTTC. Protein product: CSVVAGQETQYF.

V gene TRBV20-1 combines with J gene TRBJ2-7; tentatively, D is TRBD1 or TRBD2 (5 bases each). Per the germline V gene, CDR1 is DFQATT and CDR2 is SNEGSKA (reference sequence). CDR3 length: 14 amino acids. The V end lost 7 bases, the J end lost 0 bases, and 16 bases lay between the germline ends. CDR3 sequence reads: CSGSGTASSYEQYF. The CDR3 coding sequence is TGCAGTGGCTCAGGGACGGCGAGCTCCTACGAGCAGTACTTC.

J is TRBJ1-1 and V is TRBV29-1, with D unclear. V was trimmed by 1 base and J by 4 bases, leaving 10 bases between them. The CDR3 is 13 amino acids. From germline, CDR1 is SQVTM and CDR2 ANQGSEA. The CDR3 protein is CSVEGGLGTEAFF. CDR3 coding DNA: TGCAGCGTTGAAGGGGGATTGGGCACTGAAGCTTTCTTT.

The chain combines TRBV28 with TRBJ2-3, with D possibly TRBD2 on 5 matching bases. V lost 8 bases to trimming and J lost 13 bases, with 19 bases between them. The germline V gene encodes CDR1 MDHEN and CDR2 SYDVKM. The CDR3 is 12 residues long. CDR3 protein: CASGAATVREYF. DNA for the CDR3: TGTGCCAGCGGAGCGGCTACAGTGCGGGAGTATTTT. Supplemented by reference TRBV28 and TRBJ2-3, the full variable domain reads DVKVTQSSRYLVKRTGEKVFLECVQDMDHENMFWYRQDPGLGLRLIYFSYDVKMKEKGDIPEGYSVSREKKERFSLILESASTNQTSMYLCASGAATVREYFGPGTRLTVL.

The V gene is TRBV4-1, the J gene TRBJ2-4, with 9 bases identical to TRBD1. Germline V gene lookup returns CDR1 MGHRA and CDR2 YSYEKL. The CDR3 is made up of 19 amino acids. J was trimmed by 9 bases and V by 1 base; bases with no gene match: 19. CDR3 coding DNA: TGCGCCAGCAGCCAAGGGTACATAGGGACAGGGAGTCAAAGGAGCATTCAGTACTTC. This sequence encodes CASSQGYIGTGSQRSIQYF.

The gene calls are TRBV20-1 and TRBJ2-1, with TRBD2 matching over 9 bases. Trimming took 0 bases from V and 6 from J; bases not matched to a gene: 3. The CDR3 covers 14 residues. The germline gives CDR1 DFQATT, CDR2 SNEGSKA (reference sequence). CDR3 in DNA: TGCAGTGCTAGAGAGCTAGCGGGGCTCAATGAGCAGTTCTTC. It encodes CSARELAGLNEQFF.

Here the CDR3 DNA reads TGTGCCAGCAGCTTATGGGAGACAGATACGCAGTATTTT. This translates into CASSLWETDTQYF. This sequence joins TRBV7-9 and TRBJ2-3, with a possible D match to TRBD2 (5 bases). V was cut by 2 bases and J by 3 bases, with 6 bases left in between. This CDR3 has 13 residues. From germline, CDR1 is SEHNR and CDR2 FQNEAQ (reference sequence).

The V call is TRBV7-2, the J call TRBJ1-2, with D possibly matching TRBD1 (6 bases). The CDR3 is made up of 15 amino acids. Germline CDR1 and CDR2: SGHTA and FQGNSA. V was cut by 4 bases and J by 4 bases, with 16 bases left in between. The CDR3 DNA reads TGTGCCAGCAGCTCTACGGGACAACCCTTCTATGGCTACACCTTC. Amino acids: CASSSTGQPFYGYTF.

The chain carries TRBV20-1 and TRBJ2-3, with D possibly TRBD2 on 6 matching bases. The V gene lost 6 bases and the J gene lost 4 bases, with 23 bases spanning the gap. The CDR3 totals 16 residues. CDR1 is DFQATT, CDR2 SNEGSKA, per germline (reference sequence). The CDR3 protein is CSASRGGRIPPDTQYF. DNA for the CDR3: TGCAGTGCCAGCCGAGGAGGGAGAATCCCGCCAGATACGCAGTATTTT.

Only one count was recorded for this clonotype. V and J are TRBV9 and TRBJ2-7, with 8 bases matching TRBD1. The V gene's germline CDR1 is SGDLS and CDR2 YYNGEE. V gave up 0 bases and J gave up 2 bases; unmatched junction bases: 10. The length of the CDR3 is 17 residues. DNA for the CDR3: TGTGCCAGCAGCGTAGGGCAGTCCGGACAGGGAACCTACGAGCAGTACTTC. This translates into CASSVGQSGQGTYEQYF. The full variable domain, its missing parts supplied by reference TRBV9 and TRBJ2-7, is DSGVTQTPKHLITATGQRVTLRCSPRSGDLSVYWYQQSLDQGLQFLIQYYNGEERAKGNILERFSAQQFPDLHSELNLSSLELGDSALYFCASSVGQSGQGTYEQYFGPGTRLTVT.

The CDR3 protein is CSVAILDGYTF. The CDR3 DNA reads as TGCAGCGTAGCAATCCTGGATGGCTACACCTTC. V and J are TRBV29-1 and TRBJ1-2; D gene unclear. V was pared by 6 bases and J by 6 bases, with 11 bases between. From germline, CDR1 is SQVTM and CDR2 ANQGSEA. The CDR3 is 11 residues long. Filled out from reference TRBV29-1 and TRBJ1-2, the complete variable domain reads SAVISQKPSRDICQRGTSLTIQCQVDSQVTMMFWYRQQPGQSLTLIATANQGSEATYESGFVIDKFPISRPNLTFSTLTVSNMSPEDSSIYLCSVAILDGYTFGSGTRLTVV.

This clonotype appeared once. V usage is TRBV3-1 and J usage is TRBJ2-7; D may be TRBD2 (7 bases). Looked up from germline, CDR1 is LGHDT and CDR2 is YNNKEL (reference sequence). CDR3 size: 13 residues. The V gene lost 0 bases and the J gene lost 9 bases, with 12 bases spanning the gap. CDR3 region: CASSQDPGGAQYF. In DNA, the CDR3 is TGTGCCAGCAGCCAAGATCCGGGGGGCGCGCAGTACTTC.

This rearrangement joins TRBV4-1 to TRBJ1-2; tentatively, D is TRBD1 (6 bases). In germline, CDR1 is MGHRA, CDR2 YSYEKL. Trimming took off 0 bases at V and 6 bases at J, with 23 bases between the two ends. CDR3 length: 18 amino acids. CDR3 coding DNA: TGCGCCAGCAGCCAAGACCGGACAGACTCCTTGATGGTTCATGGCTACACCTTC. It encodes CASSQDRTDSLMVHGYTF.

This sequence joins TRBV5-1 and TRBJ2-7; no definite D call. Trimming took off 0 bases at V and 3 bases at J, with 7 bases between the two ends. Germline V gene lookup returns CDR1 SGHRS and CDR2 YFSETQ. This CDR3 is 13 amino acids long. CDR3 residues: CASSLDVNYEQYV. The DNA for the CDR3 is TGCGCCAGCAGCTTGGACGTGAACTACGAGCAGTACGTC.

The chain carries TRBV4-1 and TRBJ2-1, with 7 bases that match TRBD2. The ends lost 1 base at V and 8 bases at J; junction bases unmatched: 11. Germline values: CDR1 MGHRA, CDR2 YSYEKL. The CDR3 spans 16 residues. CDR3 residues: CASSQGRAGDVYEQFF. The CDR3 DNA sequence: TGCGCCAGCAGCCAAGGTCGGGCGGGAGACGTCTATGAGCAGTTCTTC.

The chain combines TRBV5-8 with TRBJ2-1; 9 bases match TRBD1. The CDR3 consists of 17 residues. Germline V gene lookup returns CDR1 SGHTS and CDR2 YDEGEE. The V gene end was trimmed by 0 bases and the J gene end by 9 bases; junction bases not matched to a gene: 13. The CDR3 region has the DNA TGTGCCAGCAGCTTGGGACCGGGACAGGGTTTGCTCGGTGAGCAGTTCTTC. Amino acid sequence: CASSLGPGQGLLGEQFF.

This sequence joins TRBV24-1 and TRBJ2-1, with D perhaps TRBD2 (6 bases). CDR3 size: 16 residues. The ends were cut back, 4 bases at V and 0 bases at J, with 12 bases in the middle. Germline values: CDR1 KGHDR, CDR2 SFDVKD. This chain's CDR3 is CATSEAGRDSYNEQFF. The CDR3 nucleotides are TGTGCCACCAGTGAGGCGGGGCGGGACTCCTACAATGAGCAGTTCTTC.

This clonotype was seen once. The chain uses TRBV29-1 and TRBJ2-1, with TRBD2 matching over 7 bases. Germline trimming cut 7 bases from V and 14 bases from J; bases unmatched to any gene: 8. The CDR3 extends over 10 amino acids. Germline V gives CDR1 SQVTM, CDR2 ANQGSEA. CDR3 region: CSASGGTEFF. The CDR3, as DNA: TGCAGCGCTTCGGGGGGTACGGAGTTCTTC.

The CDR3 region is CASSPRRGQVNTEAFF. Written as DNA, the CDR3 is TGTGCCAGCAGCCCACGAAGGGGACAGGTGAACACTGAAGCTTTCTTT. The chain joins TRBV6-1 to TRBJ1-1, with TRBD1 matching 8 bases. The germline CDR1 and CDR2 sequences are MNHNS and SASEGT. J gave up 0 bases and V 6 bases, and 9 bases lay outside the gene matches. This CDR3 has 16 amino acids.

This CDR3 is CSAEGGVSRYEQYF. The DNA of the CDR3 is TGCAGTGCTGAAGGGGGGGTCTCCAGGTACGAGCAGTACTTC. The chain joins TRBV20-1 to TRBJ2-7; D may be TRBD2 (7 bases). The CDR3 totals 14 residues. Deletions cut 5 bases from V and 4 bases from J, with 18 bases between. Germline assignment: CDR1 DFQATT and CDR2 SNEGSKA (reference sequence).

This clonotype was detected only once. The CDR3: CAWTLHRVGAEAFF. CDR3 DNA sequence: TGTGCCTGGACCCTACACAGGGTTGGGGCTGAAGCTTTCTTT. J is TRBJ1-1 and V is TRBV30; a possible D gene is TRBD1 (6 bases). Germline V lookup: CDR1 GTSNPN, CDR2 SVGIG (reference sequence). Trimming removed 4 bases from V and 6 bases from J, with 18 bases in between. The CDR3 sequence is 14 residues long.

J is TRBJ2-7 and V is TRBV14; D might be TRBD1 or TRBD2, each matching 5 bases. Germline CDR1 is SGHDN and CDR2 is FVKESK. Trimming shortened V by 6 bases and J by 2 bases, and 17 bases separated the two germline ends. The CDR3 consists of 15 residues. The CDR3 coding sequence is TGTGCCAGCAGAAACTCCGGGACGGGCGCCTACGAGCAGTACTTC. Its protein product is CASRNSGTGAYEQYF.

The rearrangement joins TRBV5-1 to TRBJ2-5; 10 bases map to TRBD1. Germline lookup yields CDR1 SGHRS and CDR2 YFSETQ. After removal of 3 bases from V and 3 bases from J, the junction contained 8 bases not matched to a gene. This CDR3 has 16 amino acids. CDR3 DNA: TGCGCCAGCAGCTGGGCTGGGACAGGGGCAGAAGAGACCCAGTACTTC. This gives the protein CASSWAGTGAEETQYF.

This rearrangement joins TRBV20-1 to TRBJ2-1; TRBD2 matches at 7 bases. From germline, CDR1 is DFQATT and CDR2 SNEGSKA (reference sequence). The CDR3 totals 13 residues. The trim removed 6 bases at V and 7 bases at J, leaving 9 bases unmatched. The CDR3 reads CSAPPQGGNEQFF. CDR3 DNA: TGCAGTGCCCCCCCCCAGGGAGGGAATGAGCAGTTCTTC.